This T cell receptor beta chain is drawn from a study of cytomegalovirus exposure and HLA in healthy donors. The PCR had 60 Vbeta and 13 Jbeta primers. Clones were sequenced by immunoSEQ multiplex PCR, and TCRdb holds only the in-frame ones, with some missing. The sample includes roughly 120,000 clones, around 73% seen only once; the top ten take about 5%. This CDR3 contains 14 residues. The germline CDR1 and CDR2 sequences are MDHEN and SYDVKM. The V gene end was trimmed by 6 bases and the J gene end by 7 bases; junction bases not matched to a gene: 11. The sequencing input was PBMCs. The chain combines TRBV28 with TRBJ1-1; 7 nucleotides line up with TRBD1. The TCR comes from a woman in her twenties or thirties in good health and CMV-seropositive. CDR3 sequence: CASRPIGTALEAFF. The CDR3 DNA follows: TGTGCCAGCAGGCCTATCGGGACAGCTCTTGAAGCTTTCTTT.